Sequencing of this TCR beta chain was carried out in a study of cytomegalovirus exposure and HLA in healthy donors. The V end was cut by 7 bases, the J end by 6 bases, with 8 bases between. Germline V CDR1 and CDR2: MNHNS, SASEGT. This CDR3 is 11 amino acids long. Vbeta (60) and Jbeta (13) primers were used in the PCR. The repertoire was sequenced with immunoSEQ multiplex PCR; TCRdb's copy has only in-frame clones and lacks some. In the table there are roughly 76,000 clones, just over 85% of which are singletons. The clonotype was recovered from a woman under 40 in good health and CMV-seronegative. The chain employs TRBV6-1 and TRBJ2-3; no reliable D call. The sequencing input was PBMCs. The CDR3 coding sequence is TGTGCCAGCATCTACAGTGATACGCAGTATTTT. This gives the protein CASIYSDTQYF.